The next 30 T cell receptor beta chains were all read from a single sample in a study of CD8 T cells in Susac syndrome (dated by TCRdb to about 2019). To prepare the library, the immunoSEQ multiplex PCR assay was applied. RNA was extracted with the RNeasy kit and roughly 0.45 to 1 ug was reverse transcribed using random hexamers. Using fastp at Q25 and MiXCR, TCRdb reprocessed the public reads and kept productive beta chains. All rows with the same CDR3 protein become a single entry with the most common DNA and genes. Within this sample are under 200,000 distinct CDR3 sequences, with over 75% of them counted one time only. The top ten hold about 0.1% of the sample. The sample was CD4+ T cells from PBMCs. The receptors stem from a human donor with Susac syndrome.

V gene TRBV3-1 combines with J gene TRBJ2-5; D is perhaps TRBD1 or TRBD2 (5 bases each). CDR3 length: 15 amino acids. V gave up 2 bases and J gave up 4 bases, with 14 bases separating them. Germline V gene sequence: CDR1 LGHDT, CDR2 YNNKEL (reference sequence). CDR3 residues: CASSQRWGYPETQYF. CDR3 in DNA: TGTGCCAGCAGCCAAAGGTGGGGGTACCCAGAGACCCAGTACTTC.

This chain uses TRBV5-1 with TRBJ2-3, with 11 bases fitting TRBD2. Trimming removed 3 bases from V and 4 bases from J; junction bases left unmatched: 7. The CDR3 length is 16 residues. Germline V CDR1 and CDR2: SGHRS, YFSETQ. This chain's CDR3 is CASSSLTSGVSDTQYF. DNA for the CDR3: TGCGCCAGCAGCTCATTGACTAGCGGGGTCTCAGATACGCAGTATTTT.

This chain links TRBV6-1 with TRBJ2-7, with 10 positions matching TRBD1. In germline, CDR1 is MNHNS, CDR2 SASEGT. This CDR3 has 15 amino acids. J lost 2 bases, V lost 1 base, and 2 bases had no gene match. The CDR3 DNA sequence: TGTGCCAGCAGTGAAGGGGGACAGGGGACCTACGAGCAGTACTTC. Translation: CASSEGGQGTYEQYF.

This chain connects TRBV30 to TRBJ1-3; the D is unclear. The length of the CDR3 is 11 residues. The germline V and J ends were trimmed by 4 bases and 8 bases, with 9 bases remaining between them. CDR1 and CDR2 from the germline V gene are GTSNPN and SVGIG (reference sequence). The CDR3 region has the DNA TGTGCCTGGAACCGAGGGTACACCATATATTTT. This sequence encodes CAWNRGYTIYF.

CDR3 in amino acids: CATLRFEAKNIQYF. Here the CDR3 DNA reads TGTGCCACCCTAAGGTTTGAAGCCAAAAACATTCAGTACTTC. The V call is TRBV10-3, the J call TRBJ2-4; D gene ambiguous. The germline V gene has CDR1 ENHRY and CDR2 SYGVKD. The CDR3 consists of 14 residues. With 10 bases removed from V and 0 bases from J, the gap between germline ends came to 13 bases.

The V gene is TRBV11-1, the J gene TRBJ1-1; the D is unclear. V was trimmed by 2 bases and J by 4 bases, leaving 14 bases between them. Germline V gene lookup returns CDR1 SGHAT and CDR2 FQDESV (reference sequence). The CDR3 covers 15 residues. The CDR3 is CASSLRRGWGTEAFF. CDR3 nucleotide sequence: TGTGCCAGCAGCTTACGTCGAGGCTGGGGCACTGAAGCTTTCTTT.

The CDR3 loop is CASSPLRGARTQPQHF. The CDR3 DNA is TGTGCCAGCAGTCCACTTAGGGGGGCGCGGACTCAGCCCCAGCATTTT. This chain links TRBV6-2 or TRBV6-3 with TRBJ1-5, with a weak D call TRBD1 (6 bases). The germline V gene encodes CDR1 MNHEY and CDR2 SVGEGT. The CDR3 sequence is 16 residues long. The germline V and J ends were trimmed by 5 bases and 6 bases, with 20 bases remaining between them.

DNA for the CDR3: TGCAGCGTTGAGGCCGGGACCTTAGAGCGAGAGACCCAGTACTTC. Its protein product is CSVEAGTLERETQYF. The chain uses TRBV29-1 and TRBJ2-5, with D perhaps being TRBD1 or TRBD2 (5 bases each). This CDR3 has 15 residues. CDR1 and CDR2 (germline): SQVTM, ANQGSEA. V was pared by 3 bases and J by 4 bases, with 18 bases between.

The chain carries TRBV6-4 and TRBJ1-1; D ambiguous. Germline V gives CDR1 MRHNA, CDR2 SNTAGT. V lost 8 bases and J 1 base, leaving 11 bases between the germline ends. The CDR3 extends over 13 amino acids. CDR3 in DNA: TGTGCCAGCTCCCGTGAGTGGAACACTGAAGCTTTCTTT. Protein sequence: CASSREWNTEAFF.

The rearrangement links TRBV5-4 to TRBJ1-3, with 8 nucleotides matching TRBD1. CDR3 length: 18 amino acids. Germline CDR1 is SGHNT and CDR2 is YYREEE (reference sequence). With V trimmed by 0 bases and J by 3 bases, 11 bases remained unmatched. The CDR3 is CASSLGSGTGVLGNTIYF. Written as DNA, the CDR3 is TGTGCCAGCAGCTTGGGATCCGGGACAGGAGTGCTTGGAAACACCATATATTTT.

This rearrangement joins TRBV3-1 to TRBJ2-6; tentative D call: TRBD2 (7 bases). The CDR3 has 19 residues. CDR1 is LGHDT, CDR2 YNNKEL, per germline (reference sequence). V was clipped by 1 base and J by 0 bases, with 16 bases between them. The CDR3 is CASSQVRGAGISGANVLTF. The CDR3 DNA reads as TGTGCCAGCAGCCAAGTTCGGGGGGCAGGGATCTCTGGGGCCAACGTCCTGACTTTC.

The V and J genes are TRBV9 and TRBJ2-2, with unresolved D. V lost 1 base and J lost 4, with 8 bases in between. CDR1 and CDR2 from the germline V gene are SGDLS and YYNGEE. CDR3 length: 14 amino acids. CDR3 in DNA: TGTGCCAGCAGCGTATCATCCTTCACCGGGGAGCTGTTTTTT. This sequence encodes CASSVSSFTGELFF.

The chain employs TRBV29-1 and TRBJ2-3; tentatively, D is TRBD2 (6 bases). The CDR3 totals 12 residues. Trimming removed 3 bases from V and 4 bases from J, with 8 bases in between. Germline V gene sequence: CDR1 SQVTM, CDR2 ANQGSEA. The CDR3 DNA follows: TGCAGCGTTGACGCTAGCGCAGATACGCAGTATTTT. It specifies CSVDASADTQYF.

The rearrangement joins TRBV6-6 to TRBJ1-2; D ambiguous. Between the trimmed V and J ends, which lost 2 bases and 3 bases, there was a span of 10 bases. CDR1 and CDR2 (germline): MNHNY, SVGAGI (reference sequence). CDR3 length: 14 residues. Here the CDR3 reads CASSYTTSDYGYTF. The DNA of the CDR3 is TGTGCCAGCAGTTACACTACAAGTGACTATGGCTACACCTTC.

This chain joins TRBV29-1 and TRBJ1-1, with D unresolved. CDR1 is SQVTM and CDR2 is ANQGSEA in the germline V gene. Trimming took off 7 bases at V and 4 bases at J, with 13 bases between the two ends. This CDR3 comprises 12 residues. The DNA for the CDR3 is TGCAGCGGCTACCACAGAGGCACTGAAGCTTTCTTT. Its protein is CSGYHRGTEAFF.

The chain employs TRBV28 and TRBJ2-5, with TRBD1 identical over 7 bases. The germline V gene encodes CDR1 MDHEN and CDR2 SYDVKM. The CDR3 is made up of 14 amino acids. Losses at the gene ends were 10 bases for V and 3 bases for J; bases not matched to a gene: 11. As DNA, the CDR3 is TGTGCCATCGCCCGTTACAGGGGCAAAGAGACCCAGTACTTC. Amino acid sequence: CAIARYRGKETQYF.

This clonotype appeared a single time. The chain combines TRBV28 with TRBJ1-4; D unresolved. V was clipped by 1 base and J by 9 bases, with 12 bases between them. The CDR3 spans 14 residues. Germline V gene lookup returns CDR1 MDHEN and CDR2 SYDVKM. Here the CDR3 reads CASSLSSGEKKLFF. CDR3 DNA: TGTGCCAGCAGTTTATCGTCCGGGGAGAAAAAACTGTTTTTT.

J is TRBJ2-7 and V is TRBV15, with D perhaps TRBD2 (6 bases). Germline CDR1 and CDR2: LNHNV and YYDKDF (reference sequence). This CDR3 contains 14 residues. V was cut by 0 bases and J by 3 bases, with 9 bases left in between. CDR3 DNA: TGTGCCACCAGCAGAGATTCCGGGGGCTACGAGCAGTACTTC. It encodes CATSRDSGGYEQYF.

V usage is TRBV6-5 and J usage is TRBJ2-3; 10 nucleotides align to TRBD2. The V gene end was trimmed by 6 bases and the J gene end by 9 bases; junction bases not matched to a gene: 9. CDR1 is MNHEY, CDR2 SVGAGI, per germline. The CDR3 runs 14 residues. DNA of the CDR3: TGTGCCAGCAGATTAGCGGGGGGTTTTTGGACGCAGTATTTT. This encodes CASRLAGGFWTQYF.

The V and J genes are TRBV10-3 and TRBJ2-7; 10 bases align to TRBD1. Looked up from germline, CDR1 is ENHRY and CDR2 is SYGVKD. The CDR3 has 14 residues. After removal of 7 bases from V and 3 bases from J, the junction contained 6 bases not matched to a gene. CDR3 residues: CAINPGQGNYEQYF. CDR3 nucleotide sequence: TGTGCCATCAACCCGGGACAGGGGAACTACGAGCAGTACTTC.

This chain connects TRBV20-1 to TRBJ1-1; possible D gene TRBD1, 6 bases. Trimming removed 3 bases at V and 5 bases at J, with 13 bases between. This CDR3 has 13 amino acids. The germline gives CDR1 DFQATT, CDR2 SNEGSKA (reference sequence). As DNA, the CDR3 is TGCAGTGCTAGTTCACAGGGTGAGACTGAAGCTTTCTTT. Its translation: CSASSQGETEAFF.

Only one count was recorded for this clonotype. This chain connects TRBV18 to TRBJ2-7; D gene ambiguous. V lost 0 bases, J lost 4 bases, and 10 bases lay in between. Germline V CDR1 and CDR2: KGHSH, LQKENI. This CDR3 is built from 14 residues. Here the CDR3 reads CASSPPEGLYEQYF. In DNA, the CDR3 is TGTGCCAGCTCACCACCAGAAGGGCTTTACGAGCAGTACTTC.

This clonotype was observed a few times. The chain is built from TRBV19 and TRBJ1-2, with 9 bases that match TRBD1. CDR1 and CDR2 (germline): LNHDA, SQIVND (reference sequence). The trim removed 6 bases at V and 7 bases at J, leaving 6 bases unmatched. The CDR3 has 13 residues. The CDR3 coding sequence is TGTGCCAGTAGGGGACAGGGTCTTTCTGGCTACACCTTC. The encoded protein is CASRGQGLSGYTF.

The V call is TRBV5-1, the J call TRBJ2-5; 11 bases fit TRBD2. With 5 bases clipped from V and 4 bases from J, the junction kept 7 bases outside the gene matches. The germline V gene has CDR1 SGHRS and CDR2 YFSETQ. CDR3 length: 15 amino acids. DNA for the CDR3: TGCGCCAGCAGTCTGCAACTAGCGGGGGTAGAGACCCAGTACTTC. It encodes CASSLQLAGVETQYF.

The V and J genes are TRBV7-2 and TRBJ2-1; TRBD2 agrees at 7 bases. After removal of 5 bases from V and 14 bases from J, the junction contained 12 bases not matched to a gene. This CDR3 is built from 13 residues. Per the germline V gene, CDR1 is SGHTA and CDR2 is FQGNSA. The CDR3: CASSPLGLGVEFF. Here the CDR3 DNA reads TGTGCCAGCAGCCCCCTAGGACTAGGGGTGGAGTTCTTC. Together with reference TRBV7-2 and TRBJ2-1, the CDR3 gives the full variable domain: GAGVSQSPSNKVTEKGKDVELRCDPISGHTALYWYRQSLGQGLEFLIYFQGNSAPDKSGLPSDRFSAERTGGSVSTLTIQRTQQEDSAVYLCASSPLGLGVEFFGPGTRLTVL.

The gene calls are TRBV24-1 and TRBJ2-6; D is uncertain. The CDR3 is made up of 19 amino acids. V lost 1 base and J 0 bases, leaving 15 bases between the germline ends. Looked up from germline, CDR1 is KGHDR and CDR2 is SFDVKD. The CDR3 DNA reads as TGTGCCACCAGTGATTTTGAGGATGGGCACGGCTCTGGGGCCAACGTCCTGACTTTC. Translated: CATSDFEDGHGSGANVLTF.

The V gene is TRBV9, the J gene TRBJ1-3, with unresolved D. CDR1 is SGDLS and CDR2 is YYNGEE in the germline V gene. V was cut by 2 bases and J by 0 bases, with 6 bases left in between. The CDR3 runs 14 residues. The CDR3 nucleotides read TGTGCCAGCAGCGTTCGGCGCTCTGGAAACACCATATATTTT. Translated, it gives CASSVRRSGNTIYF.

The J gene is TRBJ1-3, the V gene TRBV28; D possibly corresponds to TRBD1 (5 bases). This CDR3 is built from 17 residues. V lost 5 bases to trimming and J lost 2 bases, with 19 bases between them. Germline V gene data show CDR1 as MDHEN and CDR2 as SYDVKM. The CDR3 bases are TGTGCCAGCAGTGGTTCATGGGGCGGCGAGGCTGGAAACACCATATATTTT. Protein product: CASSGSWGGEAGNTIYF.

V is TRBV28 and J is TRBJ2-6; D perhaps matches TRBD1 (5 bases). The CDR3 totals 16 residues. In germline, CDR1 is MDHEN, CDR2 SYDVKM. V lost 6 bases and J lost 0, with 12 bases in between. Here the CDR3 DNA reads TGTGCCAGCAGAGAACAGGTGGACTCTGGGGCCAACGTCCTGACTTTC. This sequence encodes CASREQVDSGANVLTF.

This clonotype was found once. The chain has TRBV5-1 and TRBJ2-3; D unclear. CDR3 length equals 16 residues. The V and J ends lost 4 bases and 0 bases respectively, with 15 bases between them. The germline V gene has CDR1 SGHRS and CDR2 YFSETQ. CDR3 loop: CASSGRIDTSTDTQYF. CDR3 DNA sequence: TGCGCCAGCAGCGGCCGGATCGATACTAGCACAGATACGCAGTATTTT. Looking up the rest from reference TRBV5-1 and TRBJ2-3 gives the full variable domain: KAGVTQTPRYLIKTRGQQVTLSCSPISGHRSVSWYQQTPGQGLQFLFEYFSETQRNKGNFPGRFSGRQFSNSRSEMNVSTLELGDSALYLCASSGRIDTSTDTQYFGPGTRLTVL.